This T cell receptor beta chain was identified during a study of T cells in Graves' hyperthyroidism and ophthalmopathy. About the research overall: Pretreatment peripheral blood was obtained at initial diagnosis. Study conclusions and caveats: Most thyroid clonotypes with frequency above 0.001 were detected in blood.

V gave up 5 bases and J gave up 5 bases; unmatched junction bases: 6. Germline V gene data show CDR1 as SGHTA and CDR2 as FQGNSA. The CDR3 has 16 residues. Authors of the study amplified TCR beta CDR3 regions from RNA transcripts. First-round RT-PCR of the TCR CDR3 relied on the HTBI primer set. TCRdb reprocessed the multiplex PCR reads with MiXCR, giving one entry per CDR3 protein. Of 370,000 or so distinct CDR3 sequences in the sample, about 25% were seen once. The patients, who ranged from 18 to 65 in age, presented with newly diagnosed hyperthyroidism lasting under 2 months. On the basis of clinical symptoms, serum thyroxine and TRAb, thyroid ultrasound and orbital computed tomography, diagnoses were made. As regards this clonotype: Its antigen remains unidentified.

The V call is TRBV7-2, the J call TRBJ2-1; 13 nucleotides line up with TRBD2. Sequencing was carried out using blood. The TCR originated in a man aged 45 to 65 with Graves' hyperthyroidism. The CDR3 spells CASSPLAGGGHNEQFF. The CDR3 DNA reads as TGTGCCAGCAGCCCACTAGCGGGAGGGGGGCACAATGAGCAGTTCTTC.